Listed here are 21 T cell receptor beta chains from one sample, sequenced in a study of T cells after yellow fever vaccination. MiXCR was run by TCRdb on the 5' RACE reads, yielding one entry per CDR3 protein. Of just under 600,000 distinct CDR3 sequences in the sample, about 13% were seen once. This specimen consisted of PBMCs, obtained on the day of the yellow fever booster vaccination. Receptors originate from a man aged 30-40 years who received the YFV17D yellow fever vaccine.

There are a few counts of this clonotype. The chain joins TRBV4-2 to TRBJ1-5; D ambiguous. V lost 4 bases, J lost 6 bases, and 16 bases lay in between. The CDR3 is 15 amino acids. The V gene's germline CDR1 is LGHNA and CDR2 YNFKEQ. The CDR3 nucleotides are TGTGCCAGCAGCCCGGGTAGGACCTCCGTTCAGCCCCAGCATTTT. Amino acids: CASSPGRTSVQPQHF.

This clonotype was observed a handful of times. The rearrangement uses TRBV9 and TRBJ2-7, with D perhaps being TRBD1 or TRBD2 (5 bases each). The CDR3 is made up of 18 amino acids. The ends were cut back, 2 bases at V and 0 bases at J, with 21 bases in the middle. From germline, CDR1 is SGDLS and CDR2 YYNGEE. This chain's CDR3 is CASSVGGELSADSYEQYF. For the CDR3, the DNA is TGTGCCAGCAGCGTTGGGGGAGAACTGAGCGCCGACTCCTACGAGCAGTACTTC. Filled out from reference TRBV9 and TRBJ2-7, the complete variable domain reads DSGVTQTPKHLITATGQRVTLRCSPRSGDLSVYWYQQSLDQGLQFLIQYYNGEERAKGNILERFSAQQFPDLHSELNLSSLELGDSALYFCASSVGGELSADSYEQYFGPGTRLTVT.

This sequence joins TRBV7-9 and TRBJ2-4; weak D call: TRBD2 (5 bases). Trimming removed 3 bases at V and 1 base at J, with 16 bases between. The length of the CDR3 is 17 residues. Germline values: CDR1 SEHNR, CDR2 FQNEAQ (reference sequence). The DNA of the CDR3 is TGTGCCAGCAGCTTCTTCAAGGGCGCGGGTGCCAAAAACATTCAGTACTTC. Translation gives CASSFFKGAGAKNIQYF.

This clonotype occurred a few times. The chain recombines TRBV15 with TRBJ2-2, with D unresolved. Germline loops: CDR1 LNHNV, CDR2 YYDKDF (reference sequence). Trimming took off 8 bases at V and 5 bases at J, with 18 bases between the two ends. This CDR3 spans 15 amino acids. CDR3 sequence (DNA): TGTGCCACCCGAAAGGCACTAAGTCGGACCGGGGAGCTGTTTTTT. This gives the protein CATRKALSRTGELFF.

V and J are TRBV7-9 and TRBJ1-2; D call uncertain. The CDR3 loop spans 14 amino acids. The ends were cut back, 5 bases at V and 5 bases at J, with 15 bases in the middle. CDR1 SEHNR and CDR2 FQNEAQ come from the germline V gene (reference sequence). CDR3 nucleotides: TGTGCCAGCAGCACAAACAGAATCACATATGGCTACACCTTC. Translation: CASSTNRITYGYTF.

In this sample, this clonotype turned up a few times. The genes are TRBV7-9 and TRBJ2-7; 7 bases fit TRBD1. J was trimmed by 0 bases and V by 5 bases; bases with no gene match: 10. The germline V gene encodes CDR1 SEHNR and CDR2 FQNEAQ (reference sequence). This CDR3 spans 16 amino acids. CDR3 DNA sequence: TGTGCCAGCAGCCGAAGGGGGCAGGACCTCTCCTACGAGCAGTACTTC. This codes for CASSRRGQDLSYEQYF.

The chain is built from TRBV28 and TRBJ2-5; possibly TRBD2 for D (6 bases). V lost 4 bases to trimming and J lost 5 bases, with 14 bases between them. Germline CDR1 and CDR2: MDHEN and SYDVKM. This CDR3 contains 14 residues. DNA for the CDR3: TGTGCCAGCAGTTCTCACCGGGGGACCGAGACCCAGTACTTC. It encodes CASSSHRGTETQYF.

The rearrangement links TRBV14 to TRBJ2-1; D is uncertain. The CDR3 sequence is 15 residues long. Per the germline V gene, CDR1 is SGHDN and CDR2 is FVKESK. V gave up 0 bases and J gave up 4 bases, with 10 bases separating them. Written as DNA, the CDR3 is TGTGCCAGCAGCCAAGATTTCATGGGTTACAATGAGCAGTTCTTC. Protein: CASSQDFMGYNEQFF.

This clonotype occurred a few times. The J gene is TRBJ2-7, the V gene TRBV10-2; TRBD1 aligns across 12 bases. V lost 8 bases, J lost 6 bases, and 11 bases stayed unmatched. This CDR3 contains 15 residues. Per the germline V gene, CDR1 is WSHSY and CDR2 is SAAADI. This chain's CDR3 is CASRGQGATSGEQYF. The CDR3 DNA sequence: TGCGCCAGCCGGGGACAGGGGGCTACCTCCGGCGAGCAGTACTTC.

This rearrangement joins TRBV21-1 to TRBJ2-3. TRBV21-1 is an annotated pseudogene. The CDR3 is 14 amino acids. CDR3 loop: CASSPTGITDTQYF. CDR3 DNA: TGTGCCAGCAGTCCCACGGGTATCACAGATACGCAGTATTTT.

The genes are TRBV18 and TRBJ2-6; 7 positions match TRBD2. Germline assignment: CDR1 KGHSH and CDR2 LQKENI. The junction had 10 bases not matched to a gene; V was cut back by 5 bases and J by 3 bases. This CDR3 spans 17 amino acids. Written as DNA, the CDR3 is TGTGCCAGCTCAGCAAGGGAGGGTACGATTGGGGCCAACGTCCTGACTTTC. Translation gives CASSAREGTIGANVLTF.

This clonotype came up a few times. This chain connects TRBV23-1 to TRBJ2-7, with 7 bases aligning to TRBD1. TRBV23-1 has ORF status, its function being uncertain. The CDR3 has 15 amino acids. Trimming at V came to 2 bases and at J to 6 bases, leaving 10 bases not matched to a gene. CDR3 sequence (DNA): TGCGCCAGCAGTCAACCCAGGACAGGCTTATGCGAGCAGTACTTC. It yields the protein CASSQPRTGLCEQYF.

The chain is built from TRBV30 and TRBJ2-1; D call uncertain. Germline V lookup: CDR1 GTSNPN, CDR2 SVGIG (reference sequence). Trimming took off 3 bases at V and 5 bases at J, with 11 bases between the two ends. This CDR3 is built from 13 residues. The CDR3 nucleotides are TGTGCCTGGAGCGTAATCTTTAACAATGAGCAGTTCTTC. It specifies CAWSVIFNNEQFF.

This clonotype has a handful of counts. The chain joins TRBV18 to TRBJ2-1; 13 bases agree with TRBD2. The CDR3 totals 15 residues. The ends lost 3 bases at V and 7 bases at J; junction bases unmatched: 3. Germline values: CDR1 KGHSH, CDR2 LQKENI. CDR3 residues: CASSPQTSGRNEQFF. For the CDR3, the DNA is TGTGCCAGCTCACCCCAGACTAGCGGGAGGAATGAGCAGTTCTTC.

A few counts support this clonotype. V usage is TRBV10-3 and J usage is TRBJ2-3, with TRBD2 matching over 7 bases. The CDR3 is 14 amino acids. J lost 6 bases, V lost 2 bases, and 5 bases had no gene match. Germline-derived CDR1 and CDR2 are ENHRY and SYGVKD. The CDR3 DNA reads TGTGCCATCAGTGAGCTGGGACTATCTGATACGCAGTATTTT. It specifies CAISELGLSDTQYF.

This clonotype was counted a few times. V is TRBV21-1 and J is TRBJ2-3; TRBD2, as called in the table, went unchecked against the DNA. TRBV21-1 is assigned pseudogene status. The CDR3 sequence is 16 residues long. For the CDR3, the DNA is TGTGCCAGCAGCAATCTAGCGGGAGGGAGGGGAGATACGCAGTATTTT. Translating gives CASSNLAGGRGDTQYF.

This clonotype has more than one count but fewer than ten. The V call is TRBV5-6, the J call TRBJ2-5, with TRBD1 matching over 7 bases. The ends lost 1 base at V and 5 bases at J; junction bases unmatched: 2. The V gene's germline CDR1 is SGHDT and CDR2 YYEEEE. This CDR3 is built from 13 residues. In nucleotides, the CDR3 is TGTGCCAGCAGCTTGAAGGGGGCGGAGACCCAGTACTTC. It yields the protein CASSLKGAETQYF.

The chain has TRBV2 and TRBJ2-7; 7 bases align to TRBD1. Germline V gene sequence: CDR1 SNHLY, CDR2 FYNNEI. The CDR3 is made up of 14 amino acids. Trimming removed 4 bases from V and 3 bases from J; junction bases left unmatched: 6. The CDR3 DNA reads TGTGCCAGCAGTGTTGGACAGGAAATCTACGAGCAGTACTTC. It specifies CASSVGQEIYEQYF. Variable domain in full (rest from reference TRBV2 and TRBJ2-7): EPEVTQTPSHQVTQMGQEVILRCVPISNHLYFYWYRQILGQKVEFLVSFYNNEISEKSEIFDDQFSVERPDGSNFTLKIRSTKLEDSAMYFCASSVGQEIYEQYFGPGTRLTVT.

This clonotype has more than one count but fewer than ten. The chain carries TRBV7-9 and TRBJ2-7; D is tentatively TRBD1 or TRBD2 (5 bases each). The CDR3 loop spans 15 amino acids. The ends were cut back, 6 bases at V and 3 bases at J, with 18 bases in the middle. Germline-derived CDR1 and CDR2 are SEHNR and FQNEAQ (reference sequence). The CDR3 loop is CASRTAPGRSYEQYF. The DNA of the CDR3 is TGTGCCAGCAGGACTGCCCCAGGGAGAAGCTACGAGCAGTACTTC.

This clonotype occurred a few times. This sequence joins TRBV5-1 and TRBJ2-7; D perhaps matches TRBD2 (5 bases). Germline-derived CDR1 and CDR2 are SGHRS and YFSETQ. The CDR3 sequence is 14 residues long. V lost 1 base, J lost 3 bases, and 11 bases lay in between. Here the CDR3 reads CASSLSHGLYEQYF. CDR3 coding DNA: TGCGCCAGCAGCTTGTCTCATGGACTCTACGAGCAGTACTTC.

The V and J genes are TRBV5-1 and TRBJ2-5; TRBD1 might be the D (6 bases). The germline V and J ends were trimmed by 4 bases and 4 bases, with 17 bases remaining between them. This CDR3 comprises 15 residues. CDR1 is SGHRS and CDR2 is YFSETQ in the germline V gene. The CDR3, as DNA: TGCGCCAGCAGCGTTGGCCAGGGGAGCCGAGAGACCCAGTACTTC. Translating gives CASSVGQGSRETQYF.